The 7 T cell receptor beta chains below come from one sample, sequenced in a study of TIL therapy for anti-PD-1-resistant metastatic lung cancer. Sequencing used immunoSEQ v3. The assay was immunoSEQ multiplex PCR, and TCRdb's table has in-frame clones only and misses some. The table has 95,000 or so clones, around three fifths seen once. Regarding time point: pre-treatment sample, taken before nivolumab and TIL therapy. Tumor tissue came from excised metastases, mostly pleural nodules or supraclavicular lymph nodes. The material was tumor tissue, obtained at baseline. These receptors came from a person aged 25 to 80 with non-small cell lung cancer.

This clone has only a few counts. The CDR3 protein is CASSLLSGRYEQYF. The CDR3 coding sequence is TGTGCCAGCAGCCTGCTTAGCGGGAGGTACGAGCAGTACTTC. The chain recombines TRBV7-3 with TRBJ2-7; TRBD2 matches 10 bases. CDR3 length: 14 amino acids. Trimming at V came to 5 bases and at J to 4 bases, leaving 5 bases not matched to a gene. CDR1 is SGHTA and CDR2 is FQGTGA in the germline V gene. Together with reference TRBV7-3 and TRBJ2-7, the CDR3 gives the full variable domain: GAGVSQTPSNKVTEKGKYVELRCDPISGHTALYWYRQSLGQGPEFLIYFQGTGAADDSGLPNDRFFAVRPEGSVSTLKIQRTERGDSAVYLCASSLLSGRYEQYFGPGTRLTVT.

CDR3 residues: CASSLVLGETQYF. In nucleotides, the CDR3 is TGTGCCAGCAGCTTGGTTCTGGGAGAGACCCAGTACTTC. The chain combines TRBV5-5 with TRBJ2-5; no clear D gene. The CDR3 totals 13 residues. Germline CDR1 is SGHKS and CDR2 is YYEKEE (reference sequence). Trimming took off 0 bases at V and 4 bases at J, with 7 bases between the two ends.

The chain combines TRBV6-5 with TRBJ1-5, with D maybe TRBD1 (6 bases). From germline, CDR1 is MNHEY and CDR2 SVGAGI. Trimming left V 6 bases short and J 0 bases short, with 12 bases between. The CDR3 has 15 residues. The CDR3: CASRAGDYSNQPQHF. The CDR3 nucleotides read TGTGCCAGCAGAGCAGGGGATTATAGCAATCAGCCCCAGCATTTT.

CDR3 nucleotide sequence: TGCGCCAGCAGTGAGGGGGGGCAGGGGTTGAGGGGCTACACCTTC. This sequence encodes CASSEGGQGLRGYTF. The V call is TRBV10-2, the J call TRBJ1-2; tentatively, D is TRBD1 (6 bases). Germline V gives CDR1 WSHSY, CDR2 SAAADI. This CDR3 spans 15 amino acids. V shed 2 bases and J shed 8 bases, with 18 bases lying between them.

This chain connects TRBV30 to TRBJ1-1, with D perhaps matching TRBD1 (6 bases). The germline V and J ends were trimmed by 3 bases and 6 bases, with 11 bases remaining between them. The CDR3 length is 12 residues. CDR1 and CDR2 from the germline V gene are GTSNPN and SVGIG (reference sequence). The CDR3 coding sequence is TGTGCCTGGAGAAGGGGGGCGTCTGAAGCTTTCTTT. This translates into CAWRRGASEAFF.

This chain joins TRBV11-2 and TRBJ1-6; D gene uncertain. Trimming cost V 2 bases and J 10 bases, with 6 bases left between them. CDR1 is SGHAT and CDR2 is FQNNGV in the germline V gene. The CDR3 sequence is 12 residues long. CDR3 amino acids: CASSLPASPLHF. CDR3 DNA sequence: TGTGCCAGCAGCTTACCCGCATCACCCCTCCACTTT.

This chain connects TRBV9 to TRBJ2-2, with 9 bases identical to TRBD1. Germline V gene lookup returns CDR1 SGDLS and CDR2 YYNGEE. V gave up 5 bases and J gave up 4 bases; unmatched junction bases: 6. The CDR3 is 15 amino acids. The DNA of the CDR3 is TGTGCCAGCAGTCTCGGACAGGGGAGCACCGGGGAGCTGTTTTTT. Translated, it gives CASSLGQGSTGELFF.